This TCR beta chain was found in a study of blood T cell repertoires in COVID-19. About the research overall: Some COVID-19 samples were acute and others convalescent; all came from the United States, Italy and Spain. The analysed material was cDNA or gDNA that came from T cells, B-cell-depleted T cells, or PBMCs.

Original analysis: By means of reference gene primer amplification, nucleated cell counts were estimated. Libraries were prepared by immunoSEQ multiplex PCR; TCRdb keeps only in-frame clonotypes and omits some of them. D and trimming were read from the DNA, whereas the V and J calls and clone size are those reported in that table. The data hold about 42,000 clones, with more than 60% observed a single time. Sequencing used peripheral blood. The clonotype was recovered from an older woman with acute or convalescent COVID-19.

For the CDR3, the DNA is TGTGCCACCAGTGGGCCGCGGGGGGAGAATTCGAACACCGGGGAGCTGTTTTTT. Protein product: CATSGPRGENSNTGELFF. V is TRBV24-1 and J is TRBJ2-2; 8 bases are shared with TRBD2. CDR3 size: 18 residues. The germline V gene has CDR1 KGHDR and CDR2 SFDVKD. The junction had 10 bases not matched to a gene; V was cut back by 5 bases and J by 0 bases.